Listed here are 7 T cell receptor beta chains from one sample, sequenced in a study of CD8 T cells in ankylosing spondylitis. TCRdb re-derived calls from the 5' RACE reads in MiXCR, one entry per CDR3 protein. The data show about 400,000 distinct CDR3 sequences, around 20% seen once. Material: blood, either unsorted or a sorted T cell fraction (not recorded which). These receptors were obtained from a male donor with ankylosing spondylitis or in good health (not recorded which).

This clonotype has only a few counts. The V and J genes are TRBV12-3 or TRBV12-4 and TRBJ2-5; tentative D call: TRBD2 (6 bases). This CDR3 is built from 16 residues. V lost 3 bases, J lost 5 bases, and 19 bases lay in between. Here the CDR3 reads CASSFPPGTPRETQYF. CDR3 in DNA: TGTGCCAGCAGTTTCCCTCCTGGGACTCCAAGGGAGACCCAGTACTTC.

The CDR3 sequence is CASPRTRGTDTQYF. CDR3 sequence (DNA): TGTGCCAGCCCCCGGACCCGGGGGACAGATACGCAGTATTTT. This rearrangement joins TRBV27 to TRBJ2-3; TRBD2 might be the D (6 bases). Germline CDR1 and CDR2: MNHEY and SMNVEV (reference sequence). V was shortened by 8 bases and J by 3 bases, with 15 bases between the two germline ends. The CDR3 extends over 14 amino acids.

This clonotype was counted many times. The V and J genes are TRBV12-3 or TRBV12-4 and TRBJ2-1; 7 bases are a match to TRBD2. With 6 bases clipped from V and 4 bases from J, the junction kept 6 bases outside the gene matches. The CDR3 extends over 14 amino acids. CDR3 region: CASSSGTNYNEQFF. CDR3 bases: TGTGCCAGCAGCTCCGGGACTAATTACAATGAGCAGTTCTTC.

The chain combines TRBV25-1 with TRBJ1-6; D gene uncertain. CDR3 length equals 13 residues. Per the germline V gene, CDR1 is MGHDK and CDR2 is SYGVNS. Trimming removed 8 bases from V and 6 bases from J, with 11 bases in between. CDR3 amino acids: CASANVGNSPLHF. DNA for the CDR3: TGTGCCAGCGCGAACGTGGGTAATTCACCCCTCCACTTT.

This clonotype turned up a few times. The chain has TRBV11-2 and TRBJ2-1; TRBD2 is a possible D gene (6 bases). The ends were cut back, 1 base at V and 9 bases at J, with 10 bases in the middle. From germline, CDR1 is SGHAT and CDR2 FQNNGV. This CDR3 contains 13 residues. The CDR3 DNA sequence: TGTGCCAGCAGCTTAGGCGGGGCGTCTGAGCAGTTCTTC. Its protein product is CASSLGGASEQFF.

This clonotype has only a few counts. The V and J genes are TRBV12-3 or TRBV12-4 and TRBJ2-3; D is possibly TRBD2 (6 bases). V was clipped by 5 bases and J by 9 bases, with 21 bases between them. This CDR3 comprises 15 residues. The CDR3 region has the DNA TGTGCCAGCAGTAGCCGGGACTCCCAGGTTTGGACGCAGTATTTT. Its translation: CASSSRDSQVWTQYF.

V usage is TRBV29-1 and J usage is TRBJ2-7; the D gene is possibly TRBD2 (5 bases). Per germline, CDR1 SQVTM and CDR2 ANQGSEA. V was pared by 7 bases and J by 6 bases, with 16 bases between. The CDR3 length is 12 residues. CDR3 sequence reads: CSASGSGVEQYF. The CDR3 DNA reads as TGCAGCGCAAGCGGATCCGGCGTCGAGCAGTACTTC.